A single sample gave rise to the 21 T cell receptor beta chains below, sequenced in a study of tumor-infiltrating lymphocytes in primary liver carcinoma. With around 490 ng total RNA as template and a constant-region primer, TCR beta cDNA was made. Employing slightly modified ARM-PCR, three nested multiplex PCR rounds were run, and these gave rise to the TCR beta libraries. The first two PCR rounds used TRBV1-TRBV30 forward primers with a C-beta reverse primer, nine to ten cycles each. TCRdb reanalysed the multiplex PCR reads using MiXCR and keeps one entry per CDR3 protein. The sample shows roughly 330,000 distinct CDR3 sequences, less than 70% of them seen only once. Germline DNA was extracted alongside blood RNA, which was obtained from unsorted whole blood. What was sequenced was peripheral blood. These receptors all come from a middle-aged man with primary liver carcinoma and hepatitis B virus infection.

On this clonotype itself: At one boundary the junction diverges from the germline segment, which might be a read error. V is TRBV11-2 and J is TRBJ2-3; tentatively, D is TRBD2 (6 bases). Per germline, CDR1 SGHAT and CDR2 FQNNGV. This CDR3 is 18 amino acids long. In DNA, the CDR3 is TGTGCCAGCAGCCCGAGGACTTGCGGGAAGAGTAGCACAGATAGGCAGTATTTT. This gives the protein CASSPRTCGKSSTDRQYF. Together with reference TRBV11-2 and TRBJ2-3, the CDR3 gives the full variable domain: EAGVAQSPRYKIIEKRQSVAFWCNPISGHATLYWYQQILGQGPKLLIQFQNNGVVDDSQLPKDRFSAERLKGVDSTLKIQPAKLEDSAVYLCASSPRTCGKSSTDRQYFGPGTRLTVL.

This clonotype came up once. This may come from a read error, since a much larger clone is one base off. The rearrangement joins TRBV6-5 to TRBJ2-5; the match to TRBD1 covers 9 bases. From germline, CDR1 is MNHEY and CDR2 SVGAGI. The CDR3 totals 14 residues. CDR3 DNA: TGTGTCAGCAGTCTCCAGGGACAGGGAGAGACCCAGTACTTC. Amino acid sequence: CVSSLQGQGETQYF.

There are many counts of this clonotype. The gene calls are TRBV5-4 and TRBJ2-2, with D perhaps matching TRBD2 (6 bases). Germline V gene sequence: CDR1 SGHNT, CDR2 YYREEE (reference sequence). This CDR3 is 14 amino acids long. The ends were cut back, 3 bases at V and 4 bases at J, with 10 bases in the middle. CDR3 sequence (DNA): TGTGCCAGCAGCTGGGGCGGGGCCACCGGGGAGCTGTTTTTT. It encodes CASSWGGATGELFF.

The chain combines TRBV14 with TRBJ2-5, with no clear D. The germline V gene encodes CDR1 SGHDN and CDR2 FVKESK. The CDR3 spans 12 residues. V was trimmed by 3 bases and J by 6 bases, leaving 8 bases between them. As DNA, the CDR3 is TGTGCCAGCAGCCACAGAACTCAGACCCAGTACTTC. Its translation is CASSHRTQTQYF.

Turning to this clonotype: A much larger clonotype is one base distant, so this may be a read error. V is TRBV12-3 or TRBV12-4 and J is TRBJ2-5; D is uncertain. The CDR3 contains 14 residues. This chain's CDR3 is CASSTQTNQESQYF. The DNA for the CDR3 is TGTGCCAGCAGTACACAGACAAACCAAGAGAGCCAGTACTTC.

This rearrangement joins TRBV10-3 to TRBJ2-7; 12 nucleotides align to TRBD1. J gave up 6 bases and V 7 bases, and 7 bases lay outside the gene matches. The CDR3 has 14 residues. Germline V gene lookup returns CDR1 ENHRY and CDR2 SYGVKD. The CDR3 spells CAINEGTGGIEQYF. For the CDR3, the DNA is TGTGCCATCAATGAAGGGACAGGGGGCATCGAGCAGTACTTC.

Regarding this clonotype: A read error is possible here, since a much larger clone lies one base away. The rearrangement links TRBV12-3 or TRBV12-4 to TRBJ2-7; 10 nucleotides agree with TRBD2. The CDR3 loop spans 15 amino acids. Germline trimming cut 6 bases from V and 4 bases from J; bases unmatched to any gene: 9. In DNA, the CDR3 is TGTGCCAGCAGCTTTACTAGCGGGACTACGTACGAGCAGTACTTC. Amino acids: CASSFTSGTTYEQYF.

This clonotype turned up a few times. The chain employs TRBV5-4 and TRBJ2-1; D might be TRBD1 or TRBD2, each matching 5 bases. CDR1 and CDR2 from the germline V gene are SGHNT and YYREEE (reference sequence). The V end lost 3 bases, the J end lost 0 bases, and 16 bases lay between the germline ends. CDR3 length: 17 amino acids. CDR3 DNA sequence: TGTGCCAGCAGCTCAGGGAGCAGGAGGTTCTCCTACAATGAGCAGTTCTTC. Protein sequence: CASSSGSRRFSYNEQFF.

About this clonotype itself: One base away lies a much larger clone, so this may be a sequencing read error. CDR3: CASSWQPTNEKLFF. CDR3 sequence (DNA): TGTGCCAGCAGCTGGCAGCCAACTAATGAAAAACTGTTTTTT. The chain joins TRBV13 to TRBJ1-4; the D is unclear. In germline, CDR1 is PRHDT, CDR2 FYEKMQ (reference sequence). The V end was cut by 4 bases, the J end by 0 bases, with 6 bases between. This CDR3 is 14 amino acids long.

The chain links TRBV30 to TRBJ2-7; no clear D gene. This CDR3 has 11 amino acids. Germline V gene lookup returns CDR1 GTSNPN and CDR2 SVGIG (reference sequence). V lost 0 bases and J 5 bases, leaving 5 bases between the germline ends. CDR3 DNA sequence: TGTGCCTGGAGTGTGGCAGACGAGCAGTACTTC. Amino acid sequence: CAWSVADEQYF.

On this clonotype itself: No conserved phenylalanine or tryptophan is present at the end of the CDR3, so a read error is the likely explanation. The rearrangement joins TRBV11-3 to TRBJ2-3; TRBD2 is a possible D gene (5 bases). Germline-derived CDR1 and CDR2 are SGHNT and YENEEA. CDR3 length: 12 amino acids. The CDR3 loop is CASSASGDTQYS. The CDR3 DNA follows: TGTGCTAGCAGCGCTTCGGGGGATACGCAGTATTCT.

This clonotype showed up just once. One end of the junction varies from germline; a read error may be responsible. The CDR3 nucleotides are TGTGCCAGCAGTTACCCTGGGAATGAAGAACTGTTTTTT. This gives the protein CASSYPGNEELFF. This rearrangement joins TRBV6-2 or TRBV6-3 to TRBJ1-4; D unclear. Looked up from germline, CDR1 is MNHEY and CDR2 is SVGEGT. The CDR3 extends over 13 amino acids.

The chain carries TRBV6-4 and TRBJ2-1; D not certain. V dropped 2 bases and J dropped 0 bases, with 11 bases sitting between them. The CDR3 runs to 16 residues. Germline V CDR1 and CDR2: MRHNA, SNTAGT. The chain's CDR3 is CASSDAAFSSYNEQFF. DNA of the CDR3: TGTGCCAGCAGTGACGCAGCTTTTAGCTCCTACAATGAGCAGTTCTTC.

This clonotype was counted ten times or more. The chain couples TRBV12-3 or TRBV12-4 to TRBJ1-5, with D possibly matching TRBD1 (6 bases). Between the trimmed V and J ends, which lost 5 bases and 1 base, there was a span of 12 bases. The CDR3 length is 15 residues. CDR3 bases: TGTGCCAGCAGTATGGGACATCTAAGCAATCAGCCCCAGCATTTT. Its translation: CASSMGHLSNQPQHF.

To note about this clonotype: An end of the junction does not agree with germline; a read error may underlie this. The CDR3: CASRRDWGGTHEQYF. CDR3 coding DNA: TGTGCCAGCAGACGAGACTGGGGGGGAACCCACGAACAGTACTTC. The rearrangement uses TRBV12-3 or TRBV12-4 and TRBJ2-7, with TRBD2 matching 7 bases. The CDR3 has 15 residues.

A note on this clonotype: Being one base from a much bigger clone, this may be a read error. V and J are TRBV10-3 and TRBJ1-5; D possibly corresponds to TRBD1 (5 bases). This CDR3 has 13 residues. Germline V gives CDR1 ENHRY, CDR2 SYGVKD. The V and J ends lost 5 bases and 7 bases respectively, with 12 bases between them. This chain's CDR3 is CAISLGVRQPQHF. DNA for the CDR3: TGTGCCATCAGTCTAGGGGTGAGGCAGCCCCAGCATTTT.

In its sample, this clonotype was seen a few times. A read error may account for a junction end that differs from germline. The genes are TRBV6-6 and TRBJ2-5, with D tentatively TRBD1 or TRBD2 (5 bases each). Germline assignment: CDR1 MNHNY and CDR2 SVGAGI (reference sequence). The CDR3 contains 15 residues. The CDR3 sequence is CASSYLAGTEETQYF. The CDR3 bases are TGTGCCAGTAGTTACTTGGCAGGGACCGAGGAGACCCAGTACTTC.

CDR3 loop: CASSLLVLAGGGETQYF. CDR3 DNA sequence: TGTGCCAGCAGCTTATTAGTACTAGCGGGTGGCGGGGAGACCCAGTACTTC. The chain joins TRBV7-9 to TRBJ2-5; 9 nucleotides align to TRBD2. CDR1 is SEHNR, CDR2 FQNEAQ, per germline (reference sequence). There are 17 residues in the CDR3. Unmatched junction bases numbered 12, after V lost 2 bases and J lost 5 bases.

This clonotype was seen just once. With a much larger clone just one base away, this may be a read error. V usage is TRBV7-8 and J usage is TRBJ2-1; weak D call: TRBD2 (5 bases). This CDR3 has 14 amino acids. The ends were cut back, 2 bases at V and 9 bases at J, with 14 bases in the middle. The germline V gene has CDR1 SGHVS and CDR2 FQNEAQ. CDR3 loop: CASSLFWGEGEQFF. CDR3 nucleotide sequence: TGTGCCAGCAGCTTATTTTGGGGAGAGGGTGAGCAGTTCTTC.

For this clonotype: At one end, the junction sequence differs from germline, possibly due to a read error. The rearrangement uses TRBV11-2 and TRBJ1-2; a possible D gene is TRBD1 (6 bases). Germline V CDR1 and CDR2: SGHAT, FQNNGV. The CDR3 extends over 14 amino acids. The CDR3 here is CGSSRQAANYGYTF. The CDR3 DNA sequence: TGTGGCAGCAGTCGACAGGCAGCTAACTATGGCTACACCTTC.

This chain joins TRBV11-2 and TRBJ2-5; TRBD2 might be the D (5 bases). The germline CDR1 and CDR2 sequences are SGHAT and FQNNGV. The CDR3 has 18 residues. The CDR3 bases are TGTACAAGCAGCTTAGCGAGGATAGCCCTGGGAAAAAAAGAGACCCAGTACTTC. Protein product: CTSSLARIALGKKETQYF.